This record looks at one TCR beta chain sequence and its context. The data stem from a study of blood T cell repertoires in COVID-19. Study context: Whether acute or convalescent, the COVID-19 samples came from the United States, Italy and Spain. The analysed material was cDNA or gDNA that came from T cells, B-cell-depleted T cells, or PBMCs.

Sequencing used immunoSEQ multiplex PCR; TCRdb keeps in-frame clones, though not all of them. Of 100,000 or so clones listed, roughly 88% were seen once; the top ten hold more than 5.5%. The CDR3 extends over 16 amino acids. Deletions cut 0 bases from V and 0 bases from J, with 10 bases between. Germline loops: CDR1 SGDLS, CDR2 YYNGEE. The chain links TRBV9 to TRBJ1-3; no definite D call. This clonotype was obtained from a woman aged 60-75 years with acute or convalescent COVID-19. The sample was peripheral blood. This chain's CDR3 is CASSVGIRSSGNTIYF. DNA of the CDR3: TGTGCCAGCAGCGTAGGGATAAGGAGCTCTGGAAACACCATATATTTT.